This TCR beta chain emerged from a study of vaccination effects on CD4 cells after COVID-19. Study in general: Participants were vaccinated with two doses of either the BNT162b2 or mRNA-1273 vaccine.

In regard to this clone: Antigen specificity is unknown.

TCRdb keeps only in-frame clones here, not all; method: immunoSEQ multiplex PCR. This sample yields about 61,000 clones, of which about four fifths are seen a single time; more than 2% belongs to the top ten. Per germline, CDR1 SNHLY and CDR2 FYNNEI. V was clipped by 6 bases and J by 4 bases; unmatched bases: 6. This CDR3 contains 14 residues. Findings and caveats of the study: Marked clonal contraction of infection- and vaccine-induced clones was seen late after vaccination.

Antigen-specific CD4+ T cells were expanded (with viral peptide pools) by the ViraFEST assay ahead of sequencing. Once cultured for approximately ten days, the cells underwent separation to obtain CD4+ T cells. Wells each received 2 million to 2.5 million PBMC, cultured with approximately 9.7 IU/ml IL-2 and 10 ug/ml peptides. V usage is TRBV2 and J usage is TRBJ1-2; 9 bases align to TRBD1. This clonotype originated in a human donor who received a COVID-19 vaccine. The sequencing used CD4+ T cells from PBMCs cultured with HCoV-229E spike peptides, collected before COVID-19 vaccination. In DNA, the CDR3 is TGTGCCAGCAGGGGGACAGGGACTATCTATGGCTACACCTTC. Residues: CASRGTGTIYGYTF.